The rows below give T cell receptor beta chains drawn from one sample of a study of regulatory T cells in long-lasting Graves disease. TCRdb called the multiplex PCR reads again in MiXCR, with one record for every CDR3 protein. The table has hundreds of thousands of distinct CDR3 sequences, around 15% seen once; the top ten hold 15% to 20%. This same sample was also part of a study on T cells in Graves' hyperthyroidism and ophthalmopathy.

The sequenced sample was peripheral blood mononuclear cells (PBMCs), obtained at new diagnosis, from a patient treated with antithyroid drugs. Source of these receptors: a woman under 40 with Graves disease. The CDR3 runs from the conserved cysteine through the conserved F or W. A D gene is named only where the DNA matches it firmly. A clone size is listed for some rows: how often the clone was seen (once, few, many), or a class if it is expanded.

V	size	D	J	CDR3	DNA
TRBV9	few	TRBD2	TRBJ2-5	CASSLGLAGMETQYF	TGTGCCAGCAGCCTAGGACTAGCGGGGATGGAGACCCAGTACTTC
TRBV20-1	few	.	TRBJ2-3	CSAEPGVHRDTQYF	TGCAGTGCGGAACCGGGAGTTCATCGGGATACGCAGTATTTT
TRBV28	many	TRBD1	TRBJ2-1	CASSLSTGAVNNEQFF	TGTGCCAGCAGTTTATCCACAGGGGCGGTTAACAATGAGCAGTTCTTC
TRBV5-1	few	.	TRBJ1-6	CASSWGAGQNNSPLHF	TGCGCCAGCAGCTGGGGGGCCGGACAGAATAATTCACCCCTCCACTTT
TRBV10-3	.	.	TRBJ2-1	CAISESYNEQFF	TGTGCCATCAGTGAGTCCTACAATGAGCAGTTCTTC
TRBV19	.	TRBD1	TRBJ1-2	CASSMGQGAYGYTF	TGTGCCAGTAGTATGGGACAGGGGGCCTATGGCTACACCTTC
TRBV28	many	.	TRBJ2-3	CASSFAGQITDTQYF	TGTGCCAGCAGTTTCGCGGGACAAATCACAGATACGCAGTATTTT
TRBV30	few	.	TRBJ2-7	CAWSVNRGEQYF	TGTGCCTGGAGTGTGAATCGAGGGGAGCAGTACTTC
TRBV6-1	.	TRBD1	TRBJ2-2	CASRGPALGTGGGELFF	TGTGCCAGCAGGGGGCCAGCCTTGGGGACAGGGGGCGGGGAGCTGTTTTTT
TRBV15	few	.	TRBJ1-4	CATRGGAEKLFF	TGTGCCACCAGAGGTGGGGCGGAAAAACTGTTTTTT
TRBV9	.	.	TRBJ1-2	CASSATRGTAYGYTF	TGTGCCAGCAGCGCGACTCGCGGGACCGCGTATGGCTACACCTTC
TRBV7-9	few	.	TRBJ2-3	CASSSTGLPQITDTQYF	TGTGCCAGCAGCTCGACGGGACTCCCCCAAATAACAGATACGCAGTATTTT
TRBV28	many	TRBD1	TRBJ1-5	CASKGDRAFNQPQHF	TGTGCCAGCAAGGGTGACAGGGCCTTCAATCAGCCCCAGCATTTT
TRBV6-1	many	.	TRBJ1-2	CATTMGAGYTF	TGTGCCACCACGATGGGGGCAGGCTACACCTTC
TRBV28	.	.	TRBJ2-7	CASTLGFLGSSYEQYF	TGTGCCAGCACCCTAGGATTCCTGGGGTCTTCCTACGAGCAGTACTTC
TRBV5-6	few	.	TRBJ1-5	CASSNQPQHF	TGTGCCAGCAGCAATCAGCCCCAGCATTTT
TRBV3-1	few	.	TRBJ2-4	CASSRTGNIQYF	TGTGCCAGCAGCCGAACAGGAAACATTCAGTACTTC
TRBV27	many	.	TRBJ2-7	CASSLTSSYEQYF	TGTGCCAGCAGTTTGACGAGCTCCTACGAGCAGTACTTC
TRBV19	few	.	TRBJ1-4	CASRATEYATNEKLFF	TGTGCCAGTAGAGCGACGGAGTACGCAACTAATGAAAAACTGTTTTTT
TRBV18	few	.	TRBJ2-1	CASSMKSSYNEQFF	TGTGCCAGCTCTATGAAGAGCTCCTACAATGAGCAGTTCTTC
TRBV11-2	.	TRBD1	TRBJ2-1	CASSLRDRVNNEQFF	TGTGCCAGCAGCTTGCGGGACAGGGTGAACAATGAGCAGTTCTTC
TRBV19	.	.	TRBJ1-2	CASRPPEGHGYTF	TGTGCCAGTAGGCCGCCTGAAGGGCATGGCTACACCTTC
TRBV27	.	.	TRBJ1-1	CAGRARNTEAFF	TGTGCCGGCCGCGCACGGAACACTGAAGCTTTCTTT
TRBV28	many	TRBD1	TRBJ2-2	CASSFSTGVRELFF	TGTGCCAGCAGTTTTTCGACAGGGGTACGGGAGCTGTTTTTT
TRBV2	many	.	TRBJ1-2	CASSDWTVDNYGYTF	TGTGCCAGCAGTGATTGGACAGTCGACAACTATGGCTACACCTTC
TRBV27	few	.	TRBJ2-2	CASSWGMGTGELFF	TGTGCCAGCAGTTGGGGGATGGGCACCGGGGAGCTGTTTTTT
TRBV5-4	few	.	TRBJ2-1	CATKGPDNEQFF	TGTGCCACCAAGGGACCGGACAATGAGCAGTTCTTC
TRBV9	few	.	TRBJ2-1	CASGGGTGYNEQFF	TGTGCCAGCGGCGGGGGGACAGGCTACAATGAGCAGTTCTTC
TRBV19	.	.	TRBJ2-7	CASSRSAYEQYF	TGTGCCAGTAGTAGGTCAGCCTACGAGCAGTACTTC
TRBV5-1	many	.	TRBJ1-6	CASSLVGDPLHF	TGCGCCAGCAGCTTGGTGGGAGATCCCCTCCACTTT
TRBV28	many	.	TRBJ2-7	CASTLSQGGSYEQYF	TGTGCCAGCACTCTCTCACAAGGGGGCTCCTACGAGCAGTACTTC
TRBV19	many	.	TRBJ2-1	CASSIRVAVDNEQFF	TGTGCCAGTAGTATCCGGGTAGCGGTAGACAATGAGCAGTTCTTC
TRBV5-1	few	TRBD2	TRBJ2-3	CASSKGLAGGGRTDTQYF	TGCGCCAGCAGCAAGGGACTAGCGGGAGGAGGTCGCACAGATACGCAGTATTTT
TRBV29-1	few	.	TRBJ2-1	CSVEFQVSEQFF	TGCAGCGTTGAATTCCAAGTCAGTGAGCAGTTCTTC
TRBV7-2	many	.	TRBJ2-1	CASSPLTSFGKQFF	TGTGCCAGCAGCCCCCTGACCTCTTTCGGGAAGCAGTTCTTC
TRBV11-2	many	TRBD1	TRBJ2-7	CASSLGTGAGYEQYF	TGTGCCAGCAGCTTAGGGACAGGGGCCGGCTACGAGCAGTACTTC
TRBV6-1	.	TRBD1	TRBJ2-2	CASSRTGGNTGELFF	TGTGCCAGCAGCAGGACAGGGGGAAACACCGGGGAGCTGTTTTTT
TRBV25-1	many	.	TRBJ1-1	CASSDDQGPYTEAFF	TGTGCCAGCAGTGACGACCAGGGGCCGTACACTGAAGCTTTCTTT
TRBV2	many	TRBD2	TRBJ2-5	CASSAALLAGTQETQYF	TGTGCCAGCAGTGCCGCCCTTCTAGCGGGGACCCAAGAGACCCAGTACTTC
TRBV6-2/TRBV6-3	few	.	TRBJ2-3	CASSSLRPSTDTQYF	TGTGCCAGCAGTTCCCTCCGCCCTAGCACAGATACGCAGTATTTT